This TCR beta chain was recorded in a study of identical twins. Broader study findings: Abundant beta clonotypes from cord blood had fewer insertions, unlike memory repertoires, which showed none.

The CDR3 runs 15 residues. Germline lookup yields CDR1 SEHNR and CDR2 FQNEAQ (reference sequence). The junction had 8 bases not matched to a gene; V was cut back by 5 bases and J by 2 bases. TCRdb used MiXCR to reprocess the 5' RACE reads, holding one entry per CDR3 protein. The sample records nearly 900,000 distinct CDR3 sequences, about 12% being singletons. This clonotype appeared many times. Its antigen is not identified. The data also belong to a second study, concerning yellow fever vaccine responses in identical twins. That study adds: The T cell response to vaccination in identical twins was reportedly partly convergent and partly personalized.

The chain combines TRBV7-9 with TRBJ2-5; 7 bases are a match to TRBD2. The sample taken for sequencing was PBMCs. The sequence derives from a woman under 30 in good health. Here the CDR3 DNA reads TGTGCCAGCAGCCCCCCCTGGGGGGGACAAGAGACCCAGTACTTC. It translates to CASSPPWGGQETQYF.